The 31 T cell receptor beta chains listed next were all sequenced from one sample in a study of control samples from healthy donors and cancer patients. The method was immunoSEQ multiplex PCR; TCRdb's version includes in-frame clones alone and lacks a portion of them. Of some 130,000 clones in the sample, about 95% were seen once. Sample: blood. The receptors here all came from a man aged 25-40 years in good health.

The chain uses TRBV3-1 (or the pseudogene TRBV3-2) and TRBJ2-3; 10 bases fit TRBD2. The CDR3 covers 18 residues. The germline gives CDR1 LGHDT, CDR2 YNNKEL (reference sequence). Germline trimming cut 0 bases from V and 2 bases from J; bases unmatched to any gene: 8. The CDR3 nucleotides are TGTGCCAGCAGCCAAGACGGCGCTAGCGGGGGTTTCACAGATACGCAGTATTTT. This translates into CASSQDGASGGFTDTQYF.

In its sample, this clone was seen once. The J gene is TRBJ1-6, the V gene TRBV28; D uncertain. Germline CDR1 and CDR2: MDHEN and SYDVKM. The CDR3 runs 16 residues. Trimming shortened V by 9 bases and J by 8 bases, and 23 bases separated the two germline ends. The CDR3 DNA is TGTGCCAGTTCTCTTATCCCCCGGGAGAGAGATTCACCCCTCCACTTT. Translated: CASSLIPRERDSPLHF.

J is TRBJ2-2 and V is TRBV4-1, with 9 bases aligning to TRBD1. The CDR3 length is 16 residues. CDR1 and CDR2 from the germline V gene are MGHRA and YSYEKL. V was pared by 3 bases and J by 5 bases, with 7 bases of the junction left unmatched. The CDR3, as DNA: TGCGCCAGCAGCCACACCGGGGGACAGGGTACCGGGGAGCTGTTTTTT. This sequence encodes CASSHTGGQGTGELFF.

The chain employs TRBV5-6 and TRBJ2-3; 7 bases align to TRBD1. Losses at the gene ends were 3 bases for V and 7 bases for J; bases not matched to a gene: 14. From germline, CDR1 is SGHDT and CDR2 YYEEEE. The CDR3 spans 16 residues. CDR3 sequence: CASSSSFRGLVYTQYF. CDR3 DNA sequence: TGTGCCAGCAGCTCCAGTTTTAGGGGGCTGGTGTATACGCAGTATTTT.

The table lists this clone with a count of one. The V gene is TRBV4-2, the J gene TRBJ1-4; D gene ambiguous. Trimming left V 0 bases short and J 7 bases short, with 0 bases between. CDR3 size: 11 residues. Germline CDR1 and CDR2: LGHNA and YNFKEQ. The CDR3 loop reads CASSQDEKLFF. CDR3 DNA sequence: TGTGCCAGCAGCCAAGATGAAAAACTGTTTTTT.

The chain employs TRBV6-4 and TRBJ1-1; unclear D gene. Between the trimmed V and J ends, which lost 6 bases and 0 bases, there was a span of 14 bases. Germline CDR1 and CDR2: MRHNA and SNTAGT. The CDR3 spans 15 residues. CDR3 coding DNA: TGTGCCAGCAGACAACAGCCGACTATGAACACTGAAGCTTTCTTT. Protein: CASRQQPTMNTEAFF.

The chain recombines TRBV4-1 with TRBJ1-5; maybe TRBD1 (5 bases). Germline V gene data show CDR1 as MGHRA and CDR2 as YSYEKL. The CDR3 length is 15 residues. V was clipped by 1 base and J by 2 bases, with 9 bases between them. The CDR3 spells CASSQVGRGNQPQHF. The CDR3 nucleotides read TGCGCCAGCAGCCAAGTAGGCAGGGGCAATCAGCCCCAGCATTTT.

CDR3 sequence: CSATDGGGTEAFF. The CDR3 DNA sequence: TGCAGCGCGACCGACGGAGGAGGGACTGAAGCTTTCTTT. The chain carries TRBV29-1 and TRBJ1-1; D is uncertain. Germline V gene data show CDR1 as SQVTM and CDR2 as ANQGSEA. V lost 7 bases and J lost 5, with 17 bases in between. CDR3 length equals 13 residues.

The V call is TRBV19, the J call TRBJ2-5; a possible D gene is TRBD1 (6 bases). The CDR3 covers 14 residues. CDR1 and CDR2 from the germline V gene are LNHDA and SQIVND (reference sequence). V was pared by 2 bases and J by 4 bases, with 11 bases between. The CDR3 DNA follows: TGTGCCAGTAGTATAAAAGGGGGAAGAGAGACCCAGTACTTC. Amino acids: CASSIKGGRETQYF.

This chain uses TRBV10-2 with TRBJ1-5, with TRBD1 matching 9 bases. Trimming at V came to 4 bases and at J to 3 bases, leaving 1 base not matched to a gene. The CDR3 length is 14 residues. Germline V gives CDR1 WSHSY, CDR2 SAAADI. The CDR3 sequence: CASSGTGVNQPQHF. The CDR3 region has the DNA TGCGCCAGCAGTGGGACAGGGGTCAATCAGCCCCAGCATTTT.

The V call is TRBV7-3, the J call TRBJ2-3; 9 bases fit TRBD1. The J segment lost 0 bases and the V segment lost 2 bases, leaving 3 bases of the junction unmatched. The CDR3 runs 16 residues. Germline assignment: CDR1 SGHTA and CDR2 FQGTGA. The CDR3 DNA reads TGTGCCAGCAGCTTAGGCACAGGGGGCAGCACAGATACGCAGTATTTT. This sequence encodes CASSLGTGGSTDTQYF.

This clone was observed a single time. The V gene is TRBV2, the J gene TRBJ2-7, with 8 bases aligning to TRBD1. The V segment lost 8 bases and the J segment 2 bases; nucleotides outside the gene matches: 5. CDR1 is SNHLY, CDR2 FYNNEI, per germline. This CDR3 spans 13 amino acids. The CDR3 reads CASRGQGAYEQYF. CDR3 DNA sequence: TGTGCCAGCCGCGGACAGGGAGCCTACGAGCAGTACTTC.

The V call is TRBV5-1, the J call TRBJ2-7, with 9 bases fitting TRBD2. V was pared by 1 base and J by 1 base, with 3 bases of the junction left unmatched. The CDR3 is 15 amino acids. The germline V gene has CDR1 SGHRS and CDR2 YFSETQ. CDR3 nucleotide sequence: TGCGCCAGCAGCTTGTACAGCGGGGGGTCCTACGAGCAGTACTTC. Protein: CASSLYSGGSYEQYF.

This clone occurred a few times. This chain joins TRBV7-2 and TRBJ1-6; D unresolved. Per germline, CDR1 SGHTA and CDR2 FQGNSA. The V end lost 2 bases, the J end lost 7 bases, and 9 bases lay between the germline ends. The CDR3 runs 14 residues. The CDR3 is CASSLRPTNSPLHF. In DNA, the CDR3 is TGTGCCAGCAGCTTAAGGCCTACGAATTCACCCCTCCACTTT.

V and J are TRBV7-9 and TRBJ2-3; D may be TRBD2 (7 bases). Per germline, CDR1 SEHNR and CDR2 FQNEAQ (reference sequence). V lost 1 base to trimming and J lost 12 bases, with 20 bases between them. This CDR3 has 15 residues. CDR3 region: CASSLGGPSGHLQYF. CDR3 bases: TGTGCCAGCAGCTTAGGGGGGCCTAGCGGCCATTTACAGTATTTT.

The rearrangement joins TRBV19 to TRBJ1-1; 9 bases are a match to TRBD1. V shed 7 bases and J 4 bases; nucleotides not matched to a gene: 10. Per the germline V gene, CDR1 is LNHDA and CDR2 is SQIVND (reference sequence). The CDR3 length is 15 residues. The CDR3 loop reads CASTPGTGMLTEAFF. CDR3 nucleotide sequence: TGTGCCAGTACCCCAGGGACAGGGATGCTCACTGAAGCTTTCTTT. Using reference TRBV19 and TRBJ1-1 for the parts outside the CDR3, the full variable domain is DGGITQSPKYLFRKEGQNVTLSCEQNLNHDAMYWYRQDPGQGLRLIYYSQIVNDFQKGDIAEGYSVSREKKESFPLTVTSAQKNPTAFYLCASTPGTGMLTEAFFGQGTRLTVV.

The chain employs TRBV11-3 and TRBJ2-5; TRBD1 matches at 7 bases. The CDR3 sequence is 15 residues long. Germline V gene sequence: CDR1 SGHNT, CDR2 YENEEA. The ends lost 4 bases at V and 2 bases at J; junction bases unmatched: 7. The CDR3 protein is CASSSTGTGQETQYF. CDR3 in DNA: TGTGCCAGCAGCTCGACAGGGACGGGGCAAGAGACCCAGTACTTC.

V is TRBV30 and J is TRBJ1-5; 10 bases are shared with TRBD1. J gave up 5 bases and V 4 bases, and 2 bases lay outside the gene matches. This CDR3 comprises 13 residues. CDR1 and CDR2 from the germline V gene are GTSNPN and SVGIG (reference sequence). Here the CDR3 DNA reads TGTGCCTGGACCGGACAGGGGGATCAGCCCCAGCATTTT. Translation gives CAWTGQGDQPQHF. The full variable domain, completed using reference TRBV30 and TRBJ1-5, is SQTIHQWPATLVQPVGSPLSLECTVEGTSNPNLYWYRQAAGRGLQLLFYSVGIGQISSEVPQNLSASRPQDRQFILSSKKLLLSDSGFYLCAWTGQGDQPQHFGDGTRLSIL.

The chain joins TRBV6-6 to TRBJ2-7; 7 bases agree with TRBD1. CDR3 length: 13 amino acids. Losses at the gene ends were 4 bases for V and 7 bases for J; bases not matched to a gene: 7. Germline V gene data show CDR1 as MNHNY and CDR2 as SVGAGI (reference sequence). The CDR3 coding sequence is TGTGCCAGCAGTTTGGGACAGATCTGGGAGCAGTACTTC. It is translated as CASSLGQIWEQYF.

This chain connects TRBV5-1 to TRBJ1-3; 8 nucleotides align to TRBD1. The CDR3 covers 16 residues. Germline CDR1 is SGHRS and CDR2 is YFSETQ. With 4 bases clipped from V and 0 bases from J, the junction kept 6 bases outside the gene matches. The chain's CDR3 is CASSLDRDSSGNTIYF. The CDR3 region has the DNA TGCGCCAGCAGCCTGGACAGGGATAGCTCTGGAAACACCATATATTTT.

The chain joins TRBV28 to TRBJ1-2; D call uncertain. CDR1 is MDHEN and CDR2 is SYDVKM in the germline V gene. V was pared by 7 bases and J by 5 bases, with 14 bases between. This CDR3 is 13 amino acids long. For the CDR3, the DNA is TGTGCCAGCATTGAGGCGGGTTCTTATGGCTACACCTTC. It encodes CASIEAGSYGYTF.

The V call is TRBV10-2, the J call TRBJ1-5; D is possibly TRBD1 (6 bases). The CDR3 contains 13 residues. V dropped 7 bases and J dropped 1 base, with 8 bases sitting between them. Germline CDR1 and CDR2: WSHSY and SAAADI. DNA for the CDR3: TGCGCCAGCAACAGGGCCAGCAATCAGCCCCAGCATTTT. This codes for CASNRASNQPQHF.

The chain employs TRBV27 and TRBJ1-1; D is unclear. The CDR3 loop spans 14 amino acids. Germline assignment: CDR1 MNHEY and CDR2 SMNVEV (reference sequence). Trimming took off 2 bases at V and 0 bases at J, with 7 bases between the two ends. CDR3 in DNA: TGTGCCAGCAGTTTACAGGCTATGAACACTGAAGCTTTCTTT. Translated, it gives CASSLQAMNTEAFF.

V and J are TRBV7-2 and TRBJ2-5; D may be TRBD2 (5 bases). The germline V gene has CDR1 SGHTA and CDR2 FQGNSA. V was trimmed by 2 bases and J by 2 bases, leaving 12 bases between them. The CDR3 sequence is 15 residues long. In DNA, the CDR3 is TGTGCCAGCAGCTTACGGGGAGCGGAGCAAGAGACCCAGTACTTC. It specifies CASSLRGAEQETQYF.

The chain links TRBV9 to TRBJ1-6; a weak D match, TRBD1 (5 bases). The germline V and J ends were trimmed by 4 bases and 7 bases, with 15 bases remaining between them. Germline CDR1 and CDR2: SGDLS and YYNGEE. This CDR3 spans 15 amino acids. CDR3 sequence (DNA): TGTGCCAGCAGCCTCCAATCGGGACCCAATTCACCCCTCCACTTT. Translation gives CASSLQSGPNSPLHF.

This chain uses TRBV27 with TRBJ2-7, with D possibly matching TRBD1 (6 bases). The CDR3 contains 18 residues. The V and J ends lost 0 bases and 2 bases respectively, with 20 bases between them. Germline V lookup: CDR1 MNHEY, CDR2 SMNVEV (reference sequence). In DNA form, the CDR3 reads TGTGCCAGCAGTTTATCGATTAGGTCGCAGGGGATACCCTACGAGCAGTACTTC. Encoded protein: CASSLSIRSQGIPYEQYF.

The chain combines TRBV10-1 with TRBJ2-1; D might be TRBD1 (5 bases). V was cut by 3 bases and J by 3 bases, with 6 bases left in between. The germline V gene encodes CDR1 WNHNN and CDR2 SYGVQD (reference sequence). The CDR3 length is 13 residues. The CDR3 coding sequence is TGCGCCAGCAGTGAAGACAGCTACAATGAGCAGTTCTTC. It encodes CASSEDSYNEQFF.

This chain joins TRBV30 and TRBJ1-5; no clear D gene. V lost 0 bases, J lost 4 bases, and 10 bases lay in between. Germline CDR1 GTSNPN, CDR2 SVGIG (reference sequence). CDR3 length equals 14 residues. This CDR3 is CAWSVRGFNQPQHF. The CDR3 DNA reads as TGTGCCTGGAGTGTACGCGGGTTTAATCAGCCCCAGCATTTT.

Here the CDR3 DNA reads TGTGCCAGCAGTCCTCAGCGGGGGGACACAGATACGCAGTATTTT. This gives the protein CASSPQRGDTDTQYF. The chain employs TRBV6-4 and TRBJ2-3; 9 positions agree with TRBD2. The length of the CDR3 is 15 residues. The ends lost 5 bases at V and 2 bases at J; junction bases unmatched: 5. The germline V gene has CDR1 MRHNA and CDR2 SNTAGT.

The chain recombines TRBV9 with TRBJ2-7; D is possibly TRBD1 (6 bases). The CDR3 consists of 14 residues. V lost 3 bases and J lost 0, with 10 bases in between. Germline V gene data show CDR1 as SGDLS and CDR2 as YYNGEE. CDR3 sequence: CASSAGQSSYEQYF. CDR3 bases: TGTGCCAGCAGCGCGGGACAAAGCTCCTACGAGCAGTACTTC.

The CDR3 nucleotides read TGTGCCAGCAGTTTTAGCGGGGGGGGGTCCTACAATGAGCAGTTCTTC. Translated, it gives CASSFSGGGSYNEQFF. V and J are TRBV6-2 or TRBV6-3 and TRBJ2-1; 11 bases line up with TRBD2. The J segment lost 1 base and the V segment lost 4 bases, leaving 3 bases of the junction unmatched. Germline V CDR1 and CDR2: MNHEY, SVGEGT. The CDR3 spans 16 residues.